The T cell receptor (beta chain) described here comes from a study of shared clonotypes between healthy human individuals. Germline values: CDR1 SGDLS, CDR2 YYNGEE. The V and J ends lost 2 bases and 4 bases respectively, with 13 bases between them. The CDR3 sequence is 14 residues long. Repertoires were generated with immunoSEQ multiplex PCR, while TCRdb's copy carries only in-frame clones and drops some. The table shows approximately 2.5 million clones, with roughly 93% occurring only once. The J gene is TRBJ2-7, the V gene TRBV9; D is unresolved. Sequencing input: naive CD4+ T cells from PBMCs. This sample's subset: CD45RA+ positively selected. This TCR was sampled from a man younger than 35 in good health. Some clones in this sample may be carry-over from other donors' samples. The CDR3, as DNA: TGTGCCAGCAGCGTTGGTCCCCCGAGATACGAGCAGTACTTC. It specifies CASSVGPPRYEQYF.